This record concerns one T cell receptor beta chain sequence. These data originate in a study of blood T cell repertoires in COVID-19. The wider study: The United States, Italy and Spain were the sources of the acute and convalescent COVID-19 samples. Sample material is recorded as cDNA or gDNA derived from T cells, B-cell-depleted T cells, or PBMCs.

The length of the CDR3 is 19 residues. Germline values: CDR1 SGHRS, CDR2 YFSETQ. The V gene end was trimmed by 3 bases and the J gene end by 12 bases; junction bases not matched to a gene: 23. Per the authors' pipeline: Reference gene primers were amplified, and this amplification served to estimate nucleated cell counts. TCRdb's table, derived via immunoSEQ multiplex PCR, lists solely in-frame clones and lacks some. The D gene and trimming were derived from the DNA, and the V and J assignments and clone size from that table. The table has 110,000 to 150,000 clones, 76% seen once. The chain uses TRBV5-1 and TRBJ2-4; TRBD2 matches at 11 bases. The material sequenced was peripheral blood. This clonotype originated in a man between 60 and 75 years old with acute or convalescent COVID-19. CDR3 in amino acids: CASSSEGATSGTSGQSQYF. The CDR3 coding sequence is TGCGCCAGCAGCTCGGAAGGGGCTACCTCCGGGACTAGCGGACAATCTCAGTACTTC.